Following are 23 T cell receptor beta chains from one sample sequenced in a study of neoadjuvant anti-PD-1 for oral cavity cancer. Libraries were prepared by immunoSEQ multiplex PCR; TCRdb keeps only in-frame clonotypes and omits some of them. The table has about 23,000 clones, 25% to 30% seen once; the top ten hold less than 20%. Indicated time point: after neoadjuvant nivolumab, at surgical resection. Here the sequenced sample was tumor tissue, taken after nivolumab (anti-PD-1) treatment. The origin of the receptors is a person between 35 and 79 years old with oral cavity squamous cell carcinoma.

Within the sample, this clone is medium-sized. The CDR3 nucleotides read TGTGCCAGCAGTGGCGTATCTGGTCCTAGTGAGCAGTTCTTC. This encodes CASSGVSGPSEQFF. The chain couples TRBV6-4 to TRBJ2-1; no firm D call. The V gene's germline CDR1 is MRHNA and CDR2 SNTAGT. CDR3 length equals 14 residues. The V gene lost 4 bases and the J gene lost 9 bases, with 16 bases spanning the gap.

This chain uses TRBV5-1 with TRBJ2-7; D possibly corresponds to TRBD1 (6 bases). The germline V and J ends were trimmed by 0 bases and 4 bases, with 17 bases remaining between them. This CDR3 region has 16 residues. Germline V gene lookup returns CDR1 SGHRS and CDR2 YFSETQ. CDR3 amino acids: CASSLVLQGTPYEQYF. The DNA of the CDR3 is TGCGCCAGCAGCTTGGTTCTACAGGGTACCCCATACGAGCAGTACTTC.

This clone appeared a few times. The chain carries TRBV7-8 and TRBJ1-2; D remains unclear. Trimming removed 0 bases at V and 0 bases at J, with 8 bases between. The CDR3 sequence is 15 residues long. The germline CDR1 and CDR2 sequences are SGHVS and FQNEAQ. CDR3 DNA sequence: TGTGCCAGCAGCTTAGCGATGGATCCTAACTATGGCTACACCTTC. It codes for CASSLAMDPNYGYTF.

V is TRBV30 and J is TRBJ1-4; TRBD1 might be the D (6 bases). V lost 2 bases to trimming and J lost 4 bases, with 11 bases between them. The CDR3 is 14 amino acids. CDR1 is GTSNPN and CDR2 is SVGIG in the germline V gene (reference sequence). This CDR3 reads CAWSRGGGNEKLFF. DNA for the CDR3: TGTGCCTGGAGTCGGGGAGGGGGTAATGAAAAACTGTTTTTT.

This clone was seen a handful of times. In DNA, the CDR3 is TGTGCCAGCAGTTGGGGGGCTGCTGGCTACACCTTC. Amino acids: CASSWGAAGYTF. The chain links TRBV25-1 to TRBJ1-2, with a possible D match to TRBD1 (6 bases). CDR1 MGHDK and CDR2 SYGVNS come from the germline V gene. The CDR3 runs to 12 residues. Between the trimmed V and J ends, which lost 5 bases and 7 bases, there was a span of 11 bases.

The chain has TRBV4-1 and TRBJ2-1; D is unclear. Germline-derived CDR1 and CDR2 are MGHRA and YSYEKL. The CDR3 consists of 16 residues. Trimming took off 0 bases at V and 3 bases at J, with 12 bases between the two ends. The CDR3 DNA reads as TGCGCCAGCAGCCAAGATCCGGCAGGTCGCTACAATGAGCAGTTCTTC. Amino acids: CASSQDPAGRYNEQFF.

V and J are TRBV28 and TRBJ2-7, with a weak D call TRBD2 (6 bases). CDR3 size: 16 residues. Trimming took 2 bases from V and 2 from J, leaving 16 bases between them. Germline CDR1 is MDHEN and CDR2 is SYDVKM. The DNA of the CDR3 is TGTGCCAGCAGTTTAGAGTGGGGGGTCACCACCTACGAGCAGTACTTC. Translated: CASSLEWGVTTYEQYF.

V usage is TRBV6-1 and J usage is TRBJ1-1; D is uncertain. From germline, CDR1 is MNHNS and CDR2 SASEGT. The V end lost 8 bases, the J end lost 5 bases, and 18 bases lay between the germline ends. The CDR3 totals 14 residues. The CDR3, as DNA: TGTGCCAGCCACGCGGCGGCCCGGTGGACTGAAGCTTTCTTT. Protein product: CASHAAARWTEAFF.

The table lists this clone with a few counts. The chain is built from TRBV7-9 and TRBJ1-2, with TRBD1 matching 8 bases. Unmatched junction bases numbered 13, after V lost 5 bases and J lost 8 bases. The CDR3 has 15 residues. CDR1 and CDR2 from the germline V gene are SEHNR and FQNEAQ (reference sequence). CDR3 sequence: CASSRTGILRYGYTF. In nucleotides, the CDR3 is TGTGCCAGCAGCCGGACAGGGATCTTACGGTACGGCTACACCTTC.

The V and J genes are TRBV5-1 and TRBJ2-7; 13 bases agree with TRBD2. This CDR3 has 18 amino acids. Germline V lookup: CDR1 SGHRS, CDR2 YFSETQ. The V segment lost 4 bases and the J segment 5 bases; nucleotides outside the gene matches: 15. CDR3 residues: CASSSQPGTSGATDEQYF. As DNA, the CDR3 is TGCGCCAGCAGCAGTCAACCCGGGACTAGCGGGGCGACCGACGAGCAGTACTTC. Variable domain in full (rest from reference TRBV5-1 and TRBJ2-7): KAGVTQTPRYLIKTRGQQVTLSCSPISGHRSVSWYQQTPGQGLQFLFEYFSETQRNKGNFPGRFSGRQFSNSRSEMNVSTLELGDSALYLCASSSQPGTSGATDEQYFGPGTRLTVT.

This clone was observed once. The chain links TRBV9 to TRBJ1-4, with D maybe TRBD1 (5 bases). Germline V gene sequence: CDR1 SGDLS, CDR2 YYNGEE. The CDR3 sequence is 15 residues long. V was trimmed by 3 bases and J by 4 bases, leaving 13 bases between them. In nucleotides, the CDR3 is TGTGCCAGCAGCGCCGAGGGGATGGTTAATGAAAAACTGTTTTTT. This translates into CASSAEGMVNEKLFF. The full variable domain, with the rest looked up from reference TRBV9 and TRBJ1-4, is DSGVTQTPKHLITATGQRVTLRCSPRSGDLSVYWYQQSLDQGLQFLIQYYNGEERAKGNILERFSAQQFPDLHSELNLSSLELGDSALYFCASSAEGMVNEKLFFGSGTQLSVL.

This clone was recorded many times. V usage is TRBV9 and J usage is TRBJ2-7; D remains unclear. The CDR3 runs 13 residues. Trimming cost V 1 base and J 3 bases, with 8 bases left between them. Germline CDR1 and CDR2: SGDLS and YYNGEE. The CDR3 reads CASSVSQHYEQYF. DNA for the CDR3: TGTGCCAGCAGCGTAAGTCAGCACTACGAGCAGTACTTC.

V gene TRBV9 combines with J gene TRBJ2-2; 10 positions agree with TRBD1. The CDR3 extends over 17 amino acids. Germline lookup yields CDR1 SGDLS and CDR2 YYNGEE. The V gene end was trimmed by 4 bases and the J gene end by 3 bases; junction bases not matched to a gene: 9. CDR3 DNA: TGTGCCAGCAGCACCCGGACAGGGGGAGGGGACACCGGGGAGCTGTTTTTT. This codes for CASSTRTGGGDTGELFF.

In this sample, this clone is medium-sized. The CDR3 sequence: CAWSGAETQYF. For the CDR3, the DNA is TGTGCCTGGAGTGGGGCAGAGACCCAGTACTTC. J is TRBJ2-5 and V is TRBV30, with D unclear. V was trimmed by 1 base and J by 4 bases, leaving 4 bases between them. The CDR3 totals 11 residues. Germline CDR1 is GTSNPN and CDR2 is SVGIG (reference sequence).

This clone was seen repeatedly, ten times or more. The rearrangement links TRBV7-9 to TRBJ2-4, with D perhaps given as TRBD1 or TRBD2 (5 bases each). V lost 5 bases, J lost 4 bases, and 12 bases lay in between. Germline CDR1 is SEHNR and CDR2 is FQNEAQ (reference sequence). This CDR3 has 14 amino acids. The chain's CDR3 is CASSGWGGKNIQYF. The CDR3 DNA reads TGTGCCAGCAGCGGGTGGGGCGGGAAAAACATTCAGTACTTC.

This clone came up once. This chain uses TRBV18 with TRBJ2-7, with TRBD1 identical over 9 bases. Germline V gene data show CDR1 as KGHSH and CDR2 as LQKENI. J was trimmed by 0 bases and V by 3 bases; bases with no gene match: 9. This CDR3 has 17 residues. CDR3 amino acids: CASSPGTGRKGSYEQYF. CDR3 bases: TGTGCCAGCTCACCCGGGACAGGGAGAAAGGGCTCCTACGAGCAGTACTTC.

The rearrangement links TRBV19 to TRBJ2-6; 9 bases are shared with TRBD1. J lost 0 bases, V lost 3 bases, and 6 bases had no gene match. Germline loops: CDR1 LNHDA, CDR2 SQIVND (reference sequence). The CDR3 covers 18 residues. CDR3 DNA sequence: TGTGCCAGTAGTATTGGGACAGGGTCCTACTCTGGGGCCAACGTCCTGACTTTC. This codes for CASSIGTGSYSGANVLTF.

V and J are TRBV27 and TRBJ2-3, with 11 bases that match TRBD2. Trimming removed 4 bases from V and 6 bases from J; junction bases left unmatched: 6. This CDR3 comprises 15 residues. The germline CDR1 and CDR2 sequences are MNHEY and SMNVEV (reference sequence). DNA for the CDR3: TGTGCCAGCAGTTCCTGGCGACTAGCGGGGGATACGCAGTATTTT. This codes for CASSSWRLAGDTQYF.

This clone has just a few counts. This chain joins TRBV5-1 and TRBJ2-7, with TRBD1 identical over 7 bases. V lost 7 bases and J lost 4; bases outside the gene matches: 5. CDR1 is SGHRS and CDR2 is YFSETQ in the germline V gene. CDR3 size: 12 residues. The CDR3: CASRDSNYEQYF. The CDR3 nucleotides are TGCGCCAGCCGGGACAGTAATTACGAGCAGTACTTC.

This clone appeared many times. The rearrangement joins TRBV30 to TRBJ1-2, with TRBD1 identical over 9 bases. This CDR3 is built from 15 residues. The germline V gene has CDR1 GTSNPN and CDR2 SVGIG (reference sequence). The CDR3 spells CASPKTGGQNYGYTF. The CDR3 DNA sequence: TGTGCAAGTCCAAAAACAGGGGGCCAGAACTATGGCTACACCTTC.

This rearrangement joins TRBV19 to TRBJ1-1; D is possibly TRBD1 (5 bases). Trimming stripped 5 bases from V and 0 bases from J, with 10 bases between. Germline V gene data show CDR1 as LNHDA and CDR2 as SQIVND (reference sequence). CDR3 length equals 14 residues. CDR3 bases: TGTGCCAGTAGTTGGCAGGGAATGAACACTGAAGCTTTCTTT. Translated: CASSWQGMNTEAFF. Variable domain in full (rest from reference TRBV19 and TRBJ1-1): DGGITQSPKYLFRKEGQNVTLSCEQNLNHDAMYWYRQDPGQGLRLIYYSQIVNDFQKGDIAEGYSVSREKKESFPLTVTSAQKNPTAFYLCASSWQGMNTEAFFGQGTRLTVV.

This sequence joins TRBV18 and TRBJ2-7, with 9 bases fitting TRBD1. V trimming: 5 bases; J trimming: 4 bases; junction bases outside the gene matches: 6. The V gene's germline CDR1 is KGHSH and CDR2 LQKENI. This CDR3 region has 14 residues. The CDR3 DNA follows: TGTGCCAGCTCAGCCCGACAGGGGGTTTACGAGCAGTACTTC. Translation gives CASSARQGVYEQYF.

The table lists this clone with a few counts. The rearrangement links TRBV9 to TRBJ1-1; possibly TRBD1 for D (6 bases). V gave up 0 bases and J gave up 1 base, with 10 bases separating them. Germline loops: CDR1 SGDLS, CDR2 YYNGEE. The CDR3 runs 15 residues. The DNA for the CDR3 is TGTGCCAGCAGCGTAGACGCGACAGGGAACACTGAAGCTTTCTTT. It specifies CASSVDATGNTEAFF.